A single sample gave rise to the 8 T cell receptor beta chains below, sequenced in a study of blood T cell repertoires in COVID-19. This table comes from immunoSEQ multiplex PCR, and its TCRdb copy is limited to in-frame clones, with some not included. This repertoire shows about 46,000 clones, about four fifths found once; its top ten account for 6% to 7.5%. Sequencing was done on a sample of peripheral blood. These receptors were collected from a man in his fifties or sixties with active COVID-19.

The chain links TRBV5-1 to TRBJ2-7, with D possibly being TRBD2 (6 bases). Germline V gene sequence: CDR1 SGHRS, CDR2 YFSETQ. The length of the CDR3 is 16 residues. The V end was cut by 0 bases, the J end by 2 bases, with 15 bases between. The CDR3 protein is CASSLGMAGPTYEQYF. CDR3 coding DNA: TGCGCCAGCAGCTTGGGCATGGCGGGACCTACCTACGAGCAGTACTTC.

V is TRBV7-8 and J is TRBJ2-3; a possible D gene is TRBD1 (5 bases). V lost 0 bases to trimming and J lost 2 bases, with 6 bases between them. CDR1 is SGHVS, CDR2 FQNEAQ, per germline. This CDR3 contains 14 residues. The CDR3 protein is CASSLARDTDTQYF. In DNA form, the CDR3 reads TGTGCCAGCAGCTTAGCCAGGGACACAGATACGCAGTATTTT.

This chain joins TRBV5-1 and TRBJ2-3; the match to TRBD1 covers 7 bases. The junction had 10 bases not matched to a gene; V was cut back by 5 bases and J by 1 base. Germline V gene sequence: CDR1 SGHRS, CDR2 YFSETQ. CDR3 length: 16 amino acids. The CDR3 DNA is TGCGCCAGCAGTTTTCAAGGGGGCAGGGGCACAGATACGCAGTATTTT. Its protein product is CASSFQGGRGTDTQYF.

The chain is built from TRBV6-4 and TRBJ2-3; D perhaps matches TRBD1 (6 bases). Germline CDR1 MRHNA, CDR2 SNTAGT. V was cut by 3 bases and J by 0 bases, with 10 bases left in between. This CDR3 has 15 amino acids. CDR3 coding DNA: TGTGCCAGCAGTGAAGAGGGGGTTAGCACAGATACGCAGTATTTT. As protein: CASSEEGVSTDTQYF.

This rearrangement joins TRBV3-1 (or the pseudogene TRBV3-2) to TRBJ1-1; weak D call: TRBD1 (5 bases). This CDR3 region has 15 residues. Between the trimmed V and J ends, which lost 0 bases and 0 bases, there was a span of 8 bases. Germline V gene data show CDR1 as LGHDT and CDR2 as YNNKEL (reference sequence). For the CDR3, the DNA is TGTGCCAGCAGCCAAGAAGCAGGGATGAACACTGAAGCTTTCTTT. Its protein product is CASSQEAGMNTEAFF.

In DNA form, the CDR3 reads TGTGCCTGGACGGACAGGGTTCAATCTGAAGCTTTCTTT. Its protein is CAWTDRVQSEAFF. J is TRBJ1-1 and V is TRBV30; 8 positions agree with TRBD1. V trimming: 4 bases; J trimming: 6 bases; junction bases outside the gene matches: 7. From germline, CDR1 is GTSNPN and CDR2 SVGIG (reference sequence). This CDR3 spans 13 amino acids.

This chain links TRBV9 with TRBJ2-3; TRBD2 matches 9 bases. The CDR3 extends over 16 amino acids. Unmatched junction bases numbered 7, after V lost 3 bases and J lost 2 bases. Germline V gives CDR1 SGDLS, CDR2 YYNGEE. CDR3 coding DNA: TGTGCCAGCAGCGCCACACTAGCGGGTCTCACAGATACGCAGTATTTT. This codes for CASSATLAGLTDTQYF.

J is TRBJ1-2 and V is TRBV5-6; D is unclear. Germline V gene sequence: CDR1 SGHDT, CDR2 YYEEEE. V lost 1 base and J 5 bases, leaving 12 bases between the germline ends. This CDR3 has 14 amino acids. The CDR3 DNA follows: TGTGCCAGCAGCTTGTGGACCTCGGGGTATGGCTACACCTTC. The encoded protein is CASSLWTSGYGYTF.